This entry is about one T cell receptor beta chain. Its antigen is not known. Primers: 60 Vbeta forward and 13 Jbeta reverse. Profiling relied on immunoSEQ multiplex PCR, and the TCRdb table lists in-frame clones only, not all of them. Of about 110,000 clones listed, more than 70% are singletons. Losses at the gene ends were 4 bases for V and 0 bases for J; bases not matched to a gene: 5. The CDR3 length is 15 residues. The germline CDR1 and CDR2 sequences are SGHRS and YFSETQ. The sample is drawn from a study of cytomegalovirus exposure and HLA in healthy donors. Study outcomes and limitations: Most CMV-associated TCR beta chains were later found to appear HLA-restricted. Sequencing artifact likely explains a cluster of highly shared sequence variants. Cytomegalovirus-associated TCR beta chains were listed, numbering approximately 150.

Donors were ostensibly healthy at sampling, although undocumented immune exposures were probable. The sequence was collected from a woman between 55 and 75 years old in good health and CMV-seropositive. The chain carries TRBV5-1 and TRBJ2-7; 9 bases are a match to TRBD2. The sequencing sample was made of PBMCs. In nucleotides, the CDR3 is TGCGCCAGCAGCAGGACTAGCGCGAGCTCCTACGAGCAGTACTTC. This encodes CASSRTSASSYEQYF.